The TCR beta chain under discussion was sequenced for a study of cytomegalovirus exposure and HLA in healthy donors. Primers: 60 Vbeta forward and 13 Jbeta reverse. Repertoires were generated with immunoSEQ multiplex PCR, while TCRdb's copy carries only in-frame clones and drops some. Here the sample spans approximately 110,000 clones, approximately 80% being singletons. V dropped 5 bases and J dropped 2 bases, with 10 bases sitting between them. This CDR3 has 14 amino acids. The germline V gene has CDR1 MNHEY and CDR2 SVGAGI. The J gene is TRBJ2-4, the V gene TRBV6-5; D possibly corresponds to TRBD1 (6 bases). The sequenced sample was PBMCs. The source of this sequence is a man in his forties or fifties in good health and CMV-seronegative. CDR3 sequence reads: CASSLQGSKNIQYF. CDR3 DNA: TGTGCCAGCAGTCTACAGGGCTCCAAAAACATTCAGTACTTC.